Listed below are T cell receptor beta chains from one sample, sequenced in a study of identifying expanded T cells in peripheral blood. The repertoire was sequenced with immunoSEQ multiplex PCR; TCRdb's copy has only in-frame clones and lacks some. The sample carries approximately 56,000 clones, approximately 79% recorded once. The specimen sequenced was blood. The receptors come from a person aged 18 to 75 in good health. CDR3s leave out the opening cysteine and the closing phenylalanine or tryptophan. Rows give clone size only sometimes, using once, few, many, or a class for an expanded clone.

.	TRBV7-9	TRBJ1-4	ASSFQGGGEKLF
.	TRBV20-1	TRBJ2-1	SAPAGNEQF
.	TRBV2	TRBJ1-2	ASSEAEAYGYT
.	TRBV19	TRBJ2-7	ASSPGGFRMIPYEQY
.	TRBV4-1	TRBJ1-5	ASSQVGQGNQPQH
.	TRBV5-4	TRBJ2-5	ASSLGLAATQETQY
.	TRBV5-8	TRBJ2-1	ASSSGMGTISYNEQF
once	TRBV6-6	TRBJ1-5	ASTDMGGNQPQH
.	TRBV12-5	TRBJ1-1	ASGRGTGIKGAF
.	TRBV15	TRBJ1-2	ATSRDRTGYPYGYT
.	TRBV6-6	TRBJ1-6	ATSRDSPLH
.	TRBV9	TRBJ1-1	ASSLRQGETEAF
.	TRBV6-1	TRBJ2-1	ATTSSGPNEQF
.	TRBV5-1	TRBJ2-1	ASRRGNSYNEQF
.	TRBV27	TRBJ2-3	ASRGLAGGPDTQY
few	TRBV5-6	TRBJ1-6	ASSRAGTGYSPLH
few	TRBV6-1	TRBJ1-5	ASSPSGGLEQPQH
few	TRBV30	TRBJ2-2	AWRSGRALNTGELF
.	TRBV9	TRBJ1-3	ASSVDPGASSGNTIY
.	TRBV29-1	TRBJ1-4	SAALGGGEKLF
.	TRBV2	TRBJ1-1	ASSGSRTEAF
.	TRBV11-2	TRBJ1-1	ASSLDAGKAF
.	TRBV7-3	TRBJ2-5	ASSRGQGVGETQY
.	TRBV4-1	TRBJ1-2	ASSHPGAASRENYGYT
.	TRBV7-3	TRBJ2-5	ASSLSGGQETQY
.	TRBV9	TRBJ2-3	ASGVKAGGSTDTQY
.	TRBV6-6	TRBJ1-5	ASSYRGARQPQH
.	TRBV7-6	TRBJ1-5	ASSLAPYQPQH
few	TRBV5-4	TRBJ2-7	ASSNVRGAHSYEQY
few	TRBV6-6	TRBJ1-2	ASIGGQGAGGYT
.	TRBV28	TRBJ1-5	ASSLPGTGVSQPQH
.	TRBV2	TRBJ1-6	ASRRQGNNSPLH
.	TRBV14	TRBJ1-1	ASSQRQGQGNTEAF
few	TRBV5-1	TRBJ2-7	ASSLAGGTYEQY
.	TRBV11-3	TRBJ1-1	ASSRSGEAF
.	TRBV10-3	TRBJ2-7	AISGGGGSYEQY
.	TRBV18	TRBJ2-4	ASSRGVAKNIQY
.	TRBV19	TRBJ1-6	ASGFKGNSPLH
.	TRBV7-2	TRBJ2-2	ASSLGTSGTGELF
.	TRBV6-1	TRBJ1-2	ASSEASRRIGYT